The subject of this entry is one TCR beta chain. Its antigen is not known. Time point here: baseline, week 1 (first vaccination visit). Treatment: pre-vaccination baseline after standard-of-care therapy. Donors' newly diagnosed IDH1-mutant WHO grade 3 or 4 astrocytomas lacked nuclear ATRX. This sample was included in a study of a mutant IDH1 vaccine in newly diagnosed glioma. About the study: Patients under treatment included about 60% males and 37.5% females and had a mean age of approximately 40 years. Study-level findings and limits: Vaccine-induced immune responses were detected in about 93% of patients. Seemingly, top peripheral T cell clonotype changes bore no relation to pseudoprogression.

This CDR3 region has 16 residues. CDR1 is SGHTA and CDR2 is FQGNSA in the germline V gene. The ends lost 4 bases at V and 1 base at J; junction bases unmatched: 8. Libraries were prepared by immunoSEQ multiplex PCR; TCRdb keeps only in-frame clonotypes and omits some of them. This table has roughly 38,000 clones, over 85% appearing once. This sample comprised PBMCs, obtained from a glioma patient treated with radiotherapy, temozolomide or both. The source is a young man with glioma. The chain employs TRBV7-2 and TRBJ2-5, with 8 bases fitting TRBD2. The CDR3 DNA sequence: TGTGCCAGCAGCTCCTCAACGGGGGGGGGCCAAGAGACCCAGTACTTC. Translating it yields CASSSSTGGGQETQYF.